The clone carrying this T cell receptor beta chain has a handful of counts. Its specificity is unknown. TCRdb reprocessed the reads via MiXCR and lists one record per CDR3 protein. The sample holds around 440,000 distinct CDR3 sequences, approximately 10% seen once. This entry belongs to a study of T cell repertoires in cytomegalovirus infection. Across the whole study: Indicated by public TCR beta signatures were CMV infection and matching HLA type. Study-wide findings and caveats: HLA-C-restricted TCR beta clonotypes specific for CMV led the ex vivo response.

The CDR3 runs 16 residues. Per the germline V gene, CDR1 is MDHEN and CDR2 is SYDVKM. J was trimmed by 4 bases and V by 3 bases; bases with no gene match: 9. This TCR was sampled from a human donor in good health (CMV status not recorded). Some clones in this sample may be carry-over from other donors' samples. The specimen sequenced was PBMCs. The chain employs TRBV28 and TRBJ2-7; 10 positions agree with TRBD2. CDR3 loop: CASSLSGLADSYEQYF. CDR3 DNA: TGTGCCAGCAGTTTGTCCGGACTAGCGGACTCTTACGAGCAGTACTTC.